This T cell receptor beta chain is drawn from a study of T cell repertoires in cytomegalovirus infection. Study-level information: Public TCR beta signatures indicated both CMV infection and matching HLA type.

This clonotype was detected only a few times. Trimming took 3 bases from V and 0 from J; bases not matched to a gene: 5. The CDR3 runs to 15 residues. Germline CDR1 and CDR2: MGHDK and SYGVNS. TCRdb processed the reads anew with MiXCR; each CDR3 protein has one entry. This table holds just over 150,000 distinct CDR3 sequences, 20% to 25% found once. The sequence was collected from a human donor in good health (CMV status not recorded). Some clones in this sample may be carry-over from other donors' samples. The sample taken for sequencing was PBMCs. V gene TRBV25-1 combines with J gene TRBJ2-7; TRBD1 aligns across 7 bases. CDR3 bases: TGTGCCAGCAGTGATTCCTGGGACAGCTCCTACGAGCAGTACTTC. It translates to CASSDSWDSSYEQYF.